This T cell receptor (beta chain) was observed in a study of T cell repertoires in cytomegalovirus infection. Background on the study: HLA-B-restricted CMV epitopes that are well studied, plus recently identified HLA-C-restricted ones, were used by the study. A matching HLA type, together with CMV infection, was signaled by public TCR beta signatures. Findings and caveats of the study: The ex vivo response was dominated by HLA-C-restricted CMV-specific TCR beta clonotypes. Accumulated public TCR beta family frequency recognized individuals carrying CMV together with the relevant HLA.

TCRdb reprocessed the reads via MiXCR and lists one record per CDR3 protein. The data hold approximately 910,000 distinct CDR3 sequences, with roughly 30% observed a single time. This clonotype was detected a few times. Antigen specificity is unknown. CDR1 and CDR2 (germline): MNHEY, SMNVEV (reference sequence). This CDR3 is 16 amino acids long. V lost 0 bases, J lost 2 bases, and 14 bases lay in between. This TCR derives from a human donor in good health (CMV status not recorded). Some clones in this sample may be carry-over from other donors' samples. The source was cultured CD8+ T cells from PBMCs, collected from culture after CMV antigen stimulation. The gene calls are TRBV27 and TRBJ2-7; possible D gene TRBD1, 6 bases. The CDR3 here is CASSLSDRYHPYEQYF. CDR3 bases: TGTGCCAGCAGTTTATCTGACAGGTACCACCCCTACGAGCAGTACTTC.